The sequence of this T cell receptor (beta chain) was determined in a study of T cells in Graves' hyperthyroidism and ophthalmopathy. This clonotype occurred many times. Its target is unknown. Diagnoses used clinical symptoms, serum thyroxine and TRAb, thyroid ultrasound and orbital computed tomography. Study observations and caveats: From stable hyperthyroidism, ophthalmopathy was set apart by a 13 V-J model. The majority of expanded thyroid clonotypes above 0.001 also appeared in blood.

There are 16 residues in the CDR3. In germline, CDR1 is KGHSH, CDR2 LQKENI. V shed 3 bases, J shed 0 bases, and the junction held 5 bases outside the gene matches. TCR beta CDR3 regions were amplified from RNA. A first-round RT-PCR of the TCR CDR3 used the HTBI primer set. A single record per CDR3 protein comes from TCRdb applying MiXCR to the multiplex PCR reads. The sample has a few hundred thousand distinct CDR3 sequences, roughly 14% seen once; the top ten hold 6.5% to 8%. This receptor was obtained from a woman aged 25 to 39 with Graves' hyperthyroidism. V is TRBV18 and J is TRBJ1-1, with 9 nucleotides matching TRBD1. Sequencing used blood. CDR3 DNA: TGTGCCAGCTCACCCGGGACAGGGACCATGAACACTGAAGCTTTCTTT. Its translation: CASSPGTGTMNTEAFF.